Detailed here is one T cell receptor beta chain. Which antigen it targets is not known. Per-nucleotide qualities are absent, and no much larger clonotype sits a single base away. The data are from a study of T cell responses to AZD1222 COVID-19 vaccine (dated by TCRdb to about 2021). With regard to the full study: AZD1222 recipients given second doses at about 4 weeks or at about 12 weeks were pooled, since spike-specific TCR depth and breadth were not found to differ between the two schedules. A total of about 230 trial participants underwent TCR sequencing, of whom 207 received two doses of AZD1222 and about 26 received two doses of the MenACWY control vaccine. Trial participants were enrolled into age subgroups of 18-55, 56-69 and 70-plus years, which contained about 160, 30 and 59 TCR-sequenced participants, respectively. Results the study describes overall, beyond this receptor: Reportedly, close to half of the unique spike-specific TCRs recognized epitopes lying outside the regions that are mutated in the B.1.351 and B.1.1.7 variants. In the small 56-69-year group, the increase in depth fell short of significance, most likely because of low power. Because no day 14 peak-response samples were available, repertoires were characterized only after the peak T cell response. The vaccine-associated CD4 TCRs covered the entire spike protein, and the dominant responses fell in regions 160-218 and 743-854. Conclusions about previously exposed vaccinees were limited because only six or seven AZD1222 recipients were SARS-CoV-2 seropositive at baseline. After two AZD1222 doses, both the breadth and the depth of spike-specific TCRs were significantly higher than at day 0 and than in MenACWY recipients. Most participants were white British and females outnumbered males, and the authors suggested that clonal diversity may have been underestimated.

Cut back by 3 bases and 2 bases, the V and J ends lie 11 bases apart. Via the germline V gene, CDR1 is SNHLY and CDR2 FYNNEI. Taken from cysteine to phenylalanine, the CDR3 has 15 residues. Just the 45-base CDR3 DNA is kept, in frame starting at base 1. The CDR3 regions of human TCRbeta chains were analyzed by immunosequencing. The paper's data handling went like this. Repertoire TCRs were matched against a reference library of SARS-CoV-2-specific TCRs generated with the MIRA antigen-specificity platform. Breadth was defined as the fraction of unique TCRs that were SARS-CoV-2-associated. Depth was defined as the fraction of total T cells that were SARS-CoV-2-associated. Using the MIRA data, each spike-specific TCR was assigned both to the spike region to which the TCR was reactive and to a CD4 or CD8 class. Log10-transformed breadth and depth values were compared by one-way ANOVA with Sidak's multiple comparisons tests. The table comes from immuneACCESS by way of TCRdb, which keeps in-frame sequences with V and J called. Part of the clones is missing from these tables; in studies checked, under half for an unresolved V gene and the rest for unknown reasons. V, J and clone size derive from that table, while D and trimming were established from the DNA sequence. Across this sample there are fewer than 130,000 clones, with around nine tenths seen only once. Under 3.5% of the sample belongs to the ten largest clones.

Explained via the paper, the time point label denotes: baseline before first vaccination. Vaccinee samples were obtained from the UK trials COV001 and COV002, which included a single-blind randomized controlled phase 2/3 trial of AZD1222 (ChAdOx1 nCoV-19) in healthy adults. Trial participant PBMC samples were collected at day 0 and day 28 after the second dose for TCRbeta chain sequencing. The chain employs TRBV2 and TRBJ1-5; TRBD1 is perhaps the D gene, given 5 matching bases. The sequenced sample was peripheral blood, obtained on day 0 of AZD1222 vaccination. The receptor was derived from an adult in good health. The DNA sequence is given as TGTGCCAGCAGTGACAGGGTGGCCGGCAATCAGCCCCAGCATTTT. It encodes CASSDRVAGNQPQHF.